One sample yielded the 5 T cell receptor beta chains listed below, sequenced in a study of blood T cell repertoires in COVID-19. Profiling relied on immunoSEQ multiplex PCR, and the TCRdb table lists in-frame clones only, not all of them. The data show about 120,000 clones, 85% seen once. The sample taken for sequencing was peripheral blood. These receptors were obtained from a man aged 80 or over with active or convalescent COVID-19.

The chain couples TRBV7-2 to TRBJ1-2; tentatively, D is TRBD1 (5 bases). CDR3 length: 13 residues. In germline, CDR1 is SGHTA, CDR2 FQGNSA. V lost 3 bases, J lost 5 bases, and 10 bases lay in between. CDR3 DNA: TGTGCCAGCAGCTTGGGGGGGACGTATGGCTACACCTTC. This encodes CASSLGGTYGYTF.

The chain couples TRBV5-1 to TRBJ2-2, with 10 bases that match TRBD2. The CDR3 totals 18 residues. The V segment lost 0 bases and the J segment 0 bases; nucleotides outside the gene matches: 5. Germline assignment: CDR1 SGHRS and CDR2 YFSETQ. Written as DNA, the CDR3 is TGCGCCAGCAGCTTGGGTCTAGCGGGGGCCCCGAACACCGGGGAGCTGTTTTTT. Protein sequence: CASSLGLAGAPNTGELFF.

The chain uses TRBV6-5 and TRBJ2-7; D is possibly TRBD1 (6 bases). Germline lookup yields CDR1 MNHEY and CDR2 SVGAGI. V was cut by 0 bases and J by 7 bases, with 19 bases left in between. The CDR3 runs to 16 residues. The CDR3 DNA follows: TGTGCCAGCAGTTACTCCCTCGTCCGGGACATGAGGGAGCAGTACTTC. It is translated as CASSYSLVRDMREQYF.

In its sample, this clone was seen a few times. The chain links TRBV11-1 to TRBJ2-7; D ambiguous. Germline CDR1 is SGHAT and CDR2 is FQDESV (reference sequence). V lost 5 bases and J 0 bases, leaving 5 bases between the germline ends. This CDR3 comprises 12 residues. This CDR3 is CASSHSSYEQYF. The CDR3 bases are TGTGCCAGCAGCCATAGCTCCTACGAGCAGTACTTC.

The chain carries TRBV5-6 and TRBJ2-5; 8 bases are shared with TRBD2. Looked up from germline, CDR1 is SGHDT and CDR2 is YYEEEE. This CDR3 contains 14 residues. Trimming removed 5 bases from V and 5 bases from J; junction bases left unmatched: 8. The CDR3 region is CASRTTGGRETQYF. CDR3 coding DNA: TGTGCCAGCAGGACCACGGGGGGGCGGGAGACCCAGTACTTC.